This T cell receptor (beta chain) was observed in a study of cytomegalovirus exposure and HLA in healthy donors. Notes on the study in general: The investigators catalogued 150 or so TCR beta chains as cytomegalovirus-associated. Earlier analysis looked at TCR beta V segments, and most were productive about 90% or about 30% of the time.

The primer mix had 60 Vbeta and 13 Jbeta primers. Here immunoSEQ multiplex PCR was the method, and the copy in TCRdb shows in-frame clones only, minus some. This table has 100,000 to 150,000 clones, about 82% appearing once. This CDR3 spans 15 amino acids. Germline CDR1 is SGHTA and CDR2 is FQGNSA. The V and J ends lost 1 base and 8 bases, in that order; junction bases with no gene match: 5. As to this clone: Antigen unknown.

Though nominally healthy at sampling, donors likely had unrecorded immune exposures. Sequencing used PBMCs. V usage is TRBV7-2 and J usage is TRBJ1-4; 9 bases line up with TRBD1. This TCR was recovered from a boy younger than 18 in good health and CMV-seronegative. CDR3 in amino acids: CASSLVTGGGEKLFF. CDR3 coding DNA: TGTGCCAGCAGCTTAGTGACAGGGGGAGGCGAAAAACTGTTTTTT.